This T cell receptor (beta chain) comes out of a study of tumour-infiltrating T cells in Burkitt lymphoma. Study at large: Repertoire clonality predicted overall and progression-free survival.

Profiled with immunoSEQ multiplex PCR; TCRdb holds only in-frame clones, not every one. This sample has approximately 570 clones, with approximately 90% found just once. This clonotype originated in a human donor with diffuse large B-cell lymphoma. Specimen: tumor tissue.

CDR3 loop: CASSPGQLIEAFF. CDR3 in DNA: TGCGCCAGCAGCCCAGGACAGCTTATTGAAGCTTTCTTT. V is TRBV5-1 and J is TRBJ1-1; D might be TRBD1 (6 bases). CDR1 is SGHRS, CDR2 YFSETQ, per germline. The CDR3 has 13 amino acids. V lost 4 bases to trimming and J lost 7 bases, with 14 bases between them.